One sample yielded the 26 T cell receptor beta chains listed below, sequenced in a study of T-cell reconstitution after alpha-beta-depleted transplantation in children. Preparing the TCRbeta library involved the use of unique molecular identifiers. TCRdb reprocessed the PCR reads with MiXCR, giving one entry per CDR3 protein. Seen here are over 200,000 distinct CDR3 sequences, approximately 9.5% observed once, and the top ten hold approximately 6.2%. Sequenced material: PBMCs from the stem cell graft donor, taken from the stem cell graft. The receptors derive from a human donor who donated a stem cell graft to a child with acute lymphoblastic leukemia.

This clonotype came up many times. The chain is built from TRBV5-1 and TRBJ2-7; 7 bases are a match to TRBD1. Per the germline V gene, CDR1 is SGHRS and CDR2 is YFSETQ. The J segment lost 3 bases and the V segment lost 7 bases, leaving 13 bases of the junction unmatched. The CDR3 runs to 15 residues. The CDR3 nucleotides are TGCGCCAGCGGGATCGACAGGGATTTTTTCTACGAGCAGTACTTC. Translated, it gives CASGIDRDFFYEQYF.

This chain connects TRBV5-1 to TRBJ2-2; D gene ambiguous. The CDR3 runs 12 residues. Between the trimmed V and J ends, which lost 6 bases and 1 base, there was a span of 4 bases. Germline V CDR1 and CDR2: SGHRS, YFSETQ. CDR3 nucleotide sequence: TGCGCCAGCAATGTGAACACCGGGGAGCTGTTTTTT. This sequence encodes CASNVNTGELFF.

The chain carries TRBV6-5 and TRBJ1-2; no firm D call. Trimming pared 5 bases from V and 3 bases from J, leaving 13 bases between. CDR3 length: 14 residues. CDR1 MNHEY and CDR2 SVGAGI come from the germline V gene. CDR3 residues: CASSPDNWDYGYTF. The CDR3 DNA follows: TGTGCCAGCAGTCCCGACAATTGGGACTATGGCTACACCTTC.

In the case of this clonotype: This may stem from a read error, because a much larger clone lies one nucleotide away. The rearrangement joins TRBV27 to TRBJ1-1, with D perhaps TRBD1 (5 bases). The ends were cut back, 6 bases at V and 0 bases at J, with 11 bases in the middle. The V gene's germline CDR1 is MNHEY and CDR2 SMNVEV (reference sequence). The CDR3 spans 14 residues. CDR3: CASRLGTVNTEAFF. The CDR3 DNA sequence: TGTGCCAGCAGACTCGGGACGGTGAACACTGAAGCTTTCTTT.

V gene TRBV2 combines with J gene TRBJ2-5, with D possibly called TRBD1 or TRBD2 (5 bases each). Germline CDR1 is SNHLY and CDR2 is FYNNEI. V was pared by 3 bases and J by 2 bases, with 16 bases between. CDR3 length equals 16 residues. CDR3 nucleotide sequence: TGTGCCAGCAGTGATATTTGGGACGGAATACAAGAGACCCAGTACTTC. This codes for CASSDIWDGIQETQYF.

This clonotype has a count of ten or more. The chain joins TRBV7-9 to TRBJ1-5; 8 bases are shared with TRBD1. This CDR3 is 14 amino acids long. The V gene's germline CDR1 is SEHNR and CDR2 FQNEAQ (reference sequence). V dropped 1 base and J dropped 6; count of bases not matched to a gene: 2. CDR3 sequence reads: CASSLDRGGQPQHF. The DNA of the CDR3 is TGTGCCAGCAGCTTAGACAGGGGGGGTCAGCCCCAGCATTTT. The full variable domain, completed using reference TRBV7-9 and TRBJ1-5, is DTGVSQNPRHKITKRGQNVTFRCDPISEHNRLYWYRQTLGQGPEFLTYFQNEAQLEKSRLLSDRFSAERPKGSFSTLEIQRTEQGDSAMYLCASSLDRGGQPQHFGDGTRLSIL.

This clonotype was detected only a few times. The chain has TRBV5-6 and TRBJ2-3; D gene unclear. CDR1 and CDR2 (germline): SGHDT, YYEEEE. V lost 8 bases to trimming and J lost 2 bases, with 12 bases between them. This CDR3 is 13 amino acids long. CDR3 loop: CASLWANTDTQYF. The CDR3 bases are TGTGCCAGTCTCTGGGCAAACACAGATACGCAGTATTTT.

There are a few counts of this clonotype. V usage is TRBV6-7 and J usage is TRBJ2-2, with a weak D call TRBD1 (5 bases). TRBV6-7 is an ORF for which the function is uncertain. CDR3 size: 14 residues. V lost 2 bases and J lost 1, with 5 bases in between. CDR3 in amino acids: CASSYRGNTGELFF. Here the CDR3 DNA reads TGTGCCAGCAGTTACAGGGGGAACACCGGGGAGCTGTTTTTT.

In its sample, this clonotype was seen many times. J is TRBJ2-7 and V is TRBV5-1, with 9 bases fitting TRBD1. Germline lookup yields CDR1 SGHRS and CDR2 YFSETQ. The V gene end was trimmed by 4 bases and the J gene end by 5 bases; junction bases not matched to a gene: 10. The CDR3 has 15 amino acids. The CDR3, as DNA: TGCGCCAGCAGCCCGGGAGGACAGGGGAGGCACGAGCAGTACTTC. Its protein is CASSPGGQGRHEQYF.

This clonotype has only a few counts. This chain connects TRBV5-1 to TRBJ1-1, with D hard to call. Germline CDR1 reads SGHRS; CDR2 reads YFSETQ. The CDR3 has 13 amino acids. Trimming cost V 1 base and J 3 bases, with 7 bases left between them. The CDR3 reads CASSLFGDTEAFF. The DNA of the CDR3 is TGCGCCAGCAGCTTGTTCGGGGACACTGAAGCTTTCTTT.

This sequence joins TRBV6-2 or TRBV6-3 and TRBJ2-7; TRBD1 matches 7 bases. Germline V gene data show CDR1 as MNHEY and CDR2 as SVGEGT. V lost 4 bases and J lost 5; bases outside the gene matches: 11. This CDR3 is built from 15 residues. The CDR3 coding sequence is TGTGCCAGCAGTTCACGAAGGGACAGCTCGAACGAGCAGTACTTC. Protein product: CASSSRRDSSNEQYF.

The gene calls are TRBV7-8 and TRBJ2-5, with 7 bases lining up with TRBD2. The CDR3 loop spans 18 amino acids. Germline lookup yields CDR1 SGHVS and CDR2 FQNEAQ. V lost 5 bases to trimming and J lost 5 bases; unmatched junction nucleotides: 20. For the CDR3, the DNA is TGTGCCAGCAGCAGACCCGACTCCAGCGGGGTTTTCCGGGAGACCCAGTACTTC. Its protein is CASSRPDSSGVFRETQYF.

A few counts support this clonotype. The chain has TRBV2 and TRBJ1-1; tentative D call: TRBD1 (6 bases). Trimming shortened V by 3 bases and J by 11 bases, and 13 bases separated the two germline ends. This CDR3 comprises 12 residues. Germline V gene sequence: CDR1 SNHLY, CDR2 FYNNEI. CDR3 sequence: CASSERQGMAFF. DNA for the CDR3: TGTGCCAGCAGTGAGAGGCAGGGGATGGCTTTCTTT. Full variable domain (rest looked up from reference TRBV2 and TRBJ1-1): EPEVTQTPSHQVTQMGQEVILRCVPISNHLYFYWYRQILGQKVEFLVSFYNNEISEKSEIFDDQFSVERPDGSNFTLKIRSTKLEDSAMYFCASSERQGMAFFGQGTRLTVV.

V is TRBV6-4 and J is TRBJ2-1; tentatively, D is TRBD1 (6 bases). V was cut by 0 bases and J by 4 bases, with 16 bases left in between. The CDR3 runs to 17 residues. Germline V gene data show CDR1 as MRHNA and CDR2 as SNTAGT. CDR3 protein: CASSDSAGTSGYNEQFF. The CDR3, as DNA: TGTGCCAGCAGTGACTCGGCCGGGACATCGGGTTACAATGAGCAGTTCTTC.

This clonotype was counted between two and nine times. CDR3 amino acids: CASSPGGQSNQPQHF. CDR3 DNA sequence: TGTGCCAGCAGTCCCGGGGGACAGAGCAATCAGCCCCAGCATTTT. The chain recombines TRBV25-1 with TRBJ1-5, with 7 positions matching TRBD1. The CDR3 extends over 15 amino acids. Trimming took 5 bases from V and 1 from J; bases not matched to a gene: 5. CDR1 is MGHDK, CDR2 SYGVNS, per germline.

This clonotype was seen many times. This chain links TRBV5-1 with TRBJ1-2; D perhaps matches TRBD1 (6 bases). The CDR3 loop spans 13 amino acids. Germline V gene data show CDR1 as SGHRS and CDR2 as YFSETQ. Trimming stripped 0 bases from V and 4 bases from J, with 7 bases between. In DNA, the CDR3 is TGCGCCAGCAGCTTGGGAGGGGGCTATGGCTACACCTTC. Protein product: CASSLGGGYGYTF.

This clonotype showed up many times. The V call is TRBV27, the J call TRBJ2-1; 9 bases are a match to TRBD2. V gave up 4 bases and J gave up 6 bases; unmatched junction bases: 4. This CDR3 comprises 14 residues. The germline gives CDR1 MNHEY, CDR2 SMNVEV (reference sequence). CDR3 in DNA: TGTGCCAGCAGTTCTAGCGGGGCGCCCAATGAGCAGTTCTTC. This encodes CASSSSGAPNEQFF.

This clonotype was picked up many times. The genes are TRBV4-3 and TRBJ1-4; perhaps TRBD1 as D (5 bases). Germline-derived CDR1 and CDR2 are LGHNA and YSLEER. The germline V and J ends were trimmed by 0 bases and 8 bases, with 13 bases remaining between them. CDR3 length: 15 amino acids. CDR3 amino acids: CASSQDEGFDEKLFF. Written as DNA, the CDR3 is TGCGCCAGCAGCCAAGATGAGGGGTTTGACGAAAAACTGTTTTTT.

This chain links TRBV20-1 with TRBJ2-7; the D is unclear. V shed 0 bases and J shed 2 bases, with 11 bases lying between them. The germline V gene encodes CDR1 DFQATT and CDR2 SNEGSKA (reference sequence). The CDR3 spans 14 residues. The CDR3 is CSARDRAIAYEQYF. In nucleotides, the CDR3 is TGCAGTGCTAGAGATCGGGCGATTGCCTACGAGCAGTACTTC.

This clonotype occurred a few times. This chain connects TRBV20-1 to TRBJ2-3, with D perhaps given as TRBD1 or TRBD2 (6 bases each). V lost 3 bases and J lost 2, with 15 bases in between. CDR3 length: 15 amino acids. The germline V gene encodes CDR1 DFQATT and CDR2 SNEGSKA (reference sequence). The CDR3: CSASYEGGYTDTQYF. CDR3 nucleotide sequence: TGCAGTGCTAGTTATGAGGGGGGCTACACAGATACGCAGTATTTT.

This clonotype was counted ten times or more. This chain uses TRBV12-3 or TRBV12-4 with TRBJ1-3; D remains unclear. The length of the CDR3 is 15 residues. Trimming pared 7 bases from V and 2 bases from J, leaving 15 bases between. CDR3: CASTLPAGAGNTIYF. In DNA form, the CDR3 reads TGTGCCAGCACCTTACCCGCCGGGGCTGGAAACACCATATATTTT.

This chain joins TRBV29-1 and TRBJ1-4; 7 bases are a match to TRBD1. The V and J ends lost 0 bases and 7 bases, in that order; junction bases with no gene match: 8. This CDR3 spans 15 amino acids. The germline gives CDR1 SQVTM, CDR2 ANQGSEA. The DNA of the CDR3 is TGCAGCGTTGAAGAAGGTCACAGGGGCGGTGAAAAACTGTTTTTT. Protein sequence: CSVEEGHRGGEKLFF.

This clonotype came up many times. The chain combines TRBV11-3 with TRBJ2-1; the D gene is possibly TRBD2 (6 bases). Trimming cost V 4 bases and J 6 bases, with 19 bases left between them. This CDR3 contains 16 residues. Germline V gene lookup returns CDR1 SGHNT and CDR2 YENEEA. CDR3 nucleotide sequence: TGTGCCAGCAGCTCCAGCAATGTATTCGGGGGCAATGAGCAGTTCTTC. Translated: CASSSSNVFGGNEQFF.

The genes are TRBV5-1 and TRBJ1-1; D is undetermined. CDR1 and CDR2 from the germline V gene are SGHRS and YFSETQ. The germline V and J ends were trimmed by 2 bases and 1 base, with 12 bases remaining between them. The CDR3 sequence is 15 residues long. CDR3 DNA: TGCGCCAGCAGCTTAAACGAAGGACCGAACACTGAAGCTTTCTTT. It is translated as CASSLNEGPNTEAFF.

This clonotype has a count of ten or more. The rearrangement uses TRBV4-1 and TRBJ1-5; the D gene is possibly TRBD1 (5 bases). Between the trimmed V and J ends, which lost 1 base and 6 bases, there was a span of 10 bases. CDR1 is MGHRA, CDR2 YSYEKL, per germline. This CDR3 has 14 amino acids. This CDR3 reads CASSQVAGTQPQHF. The CDR3 DNA is TGCGCCAGCAGCCAAGTTGCAGGGACTCAGCCCCAGCATTTT.

V usage is TRBV6-2 or TRBV6-3 and J usage is TRBJ1-5; 10 bases line up with TRBD1. Trimming removed 2 bases from V and 12 bases from J; junction bases left unmatched: 1. The V gene's germline CDR1 is MNHEY and CDR2 SVGEGT. The CDR3 has 12 amino acids. CDR3 in DNA: TGTGCCAGCAGTTACGACAGGGGGCACCAGCATTTT. It yields the protein CASSYDRGHQHF.